The rows below give T cell receptor beta chains drawn from one sample of a study of early T cells in non-severe SARS-CoV-2 infection. TCRdb analysed the 5' RACE reads with MiXCR anew, one entry per CDR3 protein. The table has roughly 75,000 distinct CDR3 sequences, 7.5% to 10% seen once; the top ten hold 4.8%. Sequencing input: whole blood. The source of these receptors is an adult who was a healthcare worker with PCR-confirmed SARS-CoV-2 infection or an uninfected control (not recorded which). CDR3s include the opening cysteine and the closing phenylalanine or tryptophan. D genes are given only for firm matches. Clone size is shown for a subset of rows, as once, few, many or a class of expanded clone.

v_gene: TRBV2; abundance: many; d_gene: .; j_gene: TRBJ1-6; CDR3aa: CASTARTASPNSPLHF; CDR3nt: TGTGCCAGCACGGCTCGGACAGCGTCTCCGAATTCACCCCTCCACTTT
v_gene: TRBV12-3/TRBV12-4; abundance: .; d_gene: .; j_gene: TRBJ2-6; CDR3aa: CASSFLSSGANVLTF; CDR3nt: TGTGCCAGCAGTTTTCTGAGCTCTGGGGCCAACGTCCTGACTTTC
v_gene: TRBV11-2; abundance: many; d_gene: .; j_gene: TRBJ2-7; CDR3aa: CASSLPLRGSPSEQYF; CDR3nt: TGTGCCAGCAGCTTACCGTTACGGGGATCACCCTCCGAGCAGTACTTC
v_gene: TRBV6-7; abundance: few; d_gene: TRBD2; j_gene: TRBJ2-1; CDR3aa: CASSHNRTSHNEQFF; CDR3nt: TGTGCCAGCAGTCACAATCGGACTAGCCACAATGAGCAGTTCTTC
v_gene: TRBV28; abundance: .; d_gene: .; j_gene: TRBJ2-7; CDR3aa: CASGGWNEQYF; CDR3nt: TGTGCCAGCGGGGGGTGGAACGAGCAGTACTTC
v_gene: TRBV7-6; abundance: many; d_gene: TRBD2; j_gene: TRBJ2-1; CDR3aa: CASSLEGLALNEQFF; CDR3nt: TGTGCCAGCAGCTTGGAGGGACTAGCGCTCAATGAGCAGTTCTTC
v_gene: TRBV5-4; abundance: many; d_gene: .; j_gene: TRBJ2-1; CDR3aa: CASSPGSSSYNEQFF; CDR3nt: TGTGCCAGCAGCCCCGGGTCGAGCTCCTACAATGAGCAGTTCTTC
v_gene: TRBV9; abundance: many; d_gene: .; j_gene: TRBJ2-7; CDR3aa: CASSVAGASGYEQYF; CDR3nt: TGTGCCAGCAGCGTAGCGGGGGCCTCGGGCTACGAGCAGTACTTC
v_gene: TRBV20-1; abundance: many; d_gene: TRBD1; j_gene: TRBJ2-7; CDR3aa: CSANGQVYEQYF; CDR3nt: TGCAGTGCGAACGGACAGGTCTACGAGCAGTACTTC
v_gene: TRBV21-1; abundance: few; d_gene: .; j_gene: TRBJ1-4; CDR3aa: CASSKNATSYLLAPANEKLFF; CDR3nt: TGTGCCAGCAGCAAAAACGCGACCAGCTACTTATTAGCTCCAGCTAATGAAAAACTGTTTTTT
v_gene: TRBV12-5; abundance: many; d_gene: TRBD1; j_gene: TRBJ1-1; CDR3aa: CASGLWQGVNTEAFF; CDR3nt: TGTGCTAGTGGTTTGTGGCAGGGGGTCAACACTGAAGCTTTCTTT
v_gene: TRBV15; abundance: .; d_gene: TRBD2; j_gene: TRBJ2-1; CDR3aa: CATSPTSGIYNEQFF; CDR3nt: TGTGCCACCAGTCCGACTAGCGGGATCTACAATGAGCAGTTCTTC
v_gene: TRBV28; abundance: .; d_gene: .; j_gene: TRBJ2-7; CDR3aa: CASGSLGGSYEQYF; CDR3nt: TGTGCCAGCGGGAGCCTAGGGGGCTCCTACGAGCAGTACTTC
v_gene: TRBV7-9; abundance: many; d_gene: .; j_gene: TRBJ2-5; CDR3aa: CASSQVQGRQETQYF; CDR3nt: TGTGCCAGCAGCCAGGTCCAGGGTCGCCAAGAGACCCAGTACTTC